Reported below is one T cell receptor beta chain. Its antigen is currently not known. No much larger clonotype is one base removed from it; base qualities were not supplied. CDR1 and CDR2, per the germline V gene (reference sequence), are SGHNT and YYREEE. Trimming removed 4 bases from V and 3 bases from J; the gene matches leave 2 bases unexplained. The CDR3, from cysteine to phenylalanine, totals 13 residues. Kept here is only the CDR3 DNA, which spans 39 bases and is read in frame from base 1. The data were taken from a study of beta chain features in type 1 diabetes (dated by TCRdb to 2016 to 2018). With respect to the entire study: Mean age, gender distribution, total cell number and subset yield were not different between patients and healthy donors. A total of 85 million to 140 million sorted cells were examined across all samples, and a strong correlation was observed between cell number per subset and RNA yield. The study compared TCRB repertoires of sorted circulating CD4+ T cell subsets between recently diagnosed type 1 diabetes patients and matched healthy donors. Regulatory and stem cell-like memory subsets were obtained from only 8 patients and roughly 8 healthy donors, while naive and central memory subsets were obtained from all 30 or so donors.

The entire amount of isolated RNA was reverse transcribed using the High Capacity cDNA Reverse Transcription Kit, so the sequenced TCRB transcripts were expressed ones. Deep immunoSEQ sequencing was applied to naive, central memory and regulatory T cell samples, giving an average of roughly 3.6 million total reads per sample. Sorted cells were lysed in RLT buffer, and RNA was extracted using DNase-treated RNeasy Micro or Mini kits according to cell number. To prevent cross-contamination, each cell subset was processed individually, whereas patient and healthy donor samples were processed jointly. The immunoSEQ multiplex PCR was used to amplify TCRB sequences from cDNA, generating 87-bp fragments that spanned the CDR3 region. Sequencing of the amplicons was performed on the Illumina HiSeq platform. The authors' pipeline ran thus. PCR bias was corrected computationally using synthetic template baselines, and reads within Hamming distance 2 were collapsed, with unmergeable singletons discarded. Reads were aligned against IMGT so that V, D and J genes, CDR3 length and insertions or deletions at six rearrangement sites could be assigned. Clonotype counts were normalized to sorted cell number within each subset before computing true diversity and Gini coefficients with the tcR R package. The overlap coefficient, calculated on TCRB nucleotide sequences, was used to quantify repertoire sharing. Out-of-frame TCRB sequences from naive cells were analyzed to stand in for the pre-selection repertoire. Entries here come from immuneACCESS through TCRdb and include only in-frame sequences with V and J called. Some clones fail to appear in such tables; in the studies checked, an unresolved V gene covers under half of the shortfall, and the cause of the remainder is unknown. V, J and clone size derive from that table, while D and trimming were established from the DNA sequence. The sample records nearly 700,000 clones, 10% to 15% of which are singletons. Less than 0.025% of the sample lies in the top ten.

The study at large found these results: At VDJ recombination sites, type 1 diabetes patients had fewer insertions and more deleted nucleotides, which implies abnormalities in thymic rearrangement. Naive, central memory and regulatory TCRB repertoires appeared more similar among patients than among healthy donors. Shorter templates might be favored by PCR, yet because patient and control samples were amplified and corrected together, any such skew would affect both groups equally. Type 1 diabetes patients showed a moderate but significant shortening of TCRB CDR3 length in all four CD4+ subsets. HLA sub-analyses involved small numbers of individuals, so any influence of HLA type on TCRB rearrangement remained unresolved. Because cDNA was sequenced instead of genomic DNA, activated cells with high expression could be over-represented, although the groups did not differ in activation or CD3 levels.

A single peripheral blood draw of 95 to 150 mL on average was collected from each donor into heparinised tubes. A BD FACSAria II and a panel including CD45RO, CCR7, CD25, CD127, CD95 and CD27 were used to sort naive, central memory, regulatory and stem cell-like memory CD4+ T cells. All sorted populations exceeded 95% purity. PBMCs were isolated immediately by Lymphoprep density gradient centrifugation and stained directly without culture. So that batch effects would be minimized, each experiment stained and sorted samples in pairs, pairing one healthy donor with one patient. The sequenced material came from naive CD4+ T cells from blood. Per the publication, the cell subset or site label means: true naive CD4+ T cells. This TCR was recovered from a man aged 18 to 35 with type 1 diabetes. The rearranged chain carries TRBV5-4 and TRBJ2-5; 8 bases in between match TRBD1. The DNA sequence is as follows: TGTGCCAGCAGCCTGGACAGGGAAGAGACCCAGTACTTC. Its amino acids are CASSLDREETQYF.